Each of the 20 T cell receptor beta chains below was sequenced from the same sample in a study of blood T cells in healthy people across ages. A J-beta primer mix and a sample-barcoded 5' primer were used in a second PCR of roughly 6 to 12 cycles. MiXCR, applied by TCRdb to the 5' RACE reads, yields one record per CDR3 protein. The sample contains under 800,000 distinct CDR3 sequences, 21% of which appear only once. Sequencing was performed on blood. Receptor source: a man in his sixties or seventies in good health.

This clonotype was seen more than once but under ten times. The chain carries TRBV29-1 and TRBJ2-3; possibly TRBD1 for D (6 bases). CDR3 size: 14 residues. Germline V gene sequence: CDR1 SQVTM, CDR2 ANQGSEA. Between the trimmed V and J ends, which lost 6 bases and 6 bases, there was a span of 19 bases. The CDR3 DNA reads TGCAGCGTGGGAATTGGACAGCCGGGGGATACGCAGTATTTT. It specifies CSVGIGQPGDTQYF.

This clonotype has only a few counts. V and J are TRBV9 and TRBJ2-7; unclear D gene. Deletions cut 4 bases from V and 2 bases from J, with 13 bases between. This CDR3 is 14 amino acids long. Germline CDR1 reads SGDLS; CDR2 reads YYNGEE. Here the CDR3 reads CASSRWEGPYEQYF. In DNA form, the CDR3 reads TGTGCCAGCAGCCGCTGGGAAGGGCCCTACGAGCAGTACTTC.

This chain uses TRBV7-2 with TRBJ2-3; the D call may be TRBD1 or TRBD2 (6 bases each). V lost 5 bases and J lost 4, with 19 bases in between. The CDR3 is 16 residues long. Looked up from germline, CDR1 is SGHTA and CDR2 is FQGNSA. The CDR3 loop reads CASSPGTPASADTQYF. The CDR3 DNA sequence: TGTGCCAGCAGCCCCGGGACACCAGCTAGCGCAGATACGCAGTATTTT.

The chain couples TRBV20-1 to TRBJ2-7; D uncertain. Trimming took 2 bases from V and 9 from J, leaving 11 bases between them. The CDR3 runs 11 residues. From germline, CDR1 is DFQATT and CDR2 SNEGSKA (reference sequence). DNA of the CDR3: TGCAGTGCTAGACACGGTCACGGGCAGTACGTC. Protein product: CSARHGHGQYV.

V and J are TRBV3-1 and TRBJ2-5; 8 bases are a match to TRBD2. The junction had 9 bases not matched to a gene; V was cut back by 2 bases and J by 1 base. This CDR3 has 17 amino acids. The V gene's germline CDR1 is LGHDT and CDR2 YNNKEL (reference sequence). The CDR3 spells CASSQLASGPFQETQYF. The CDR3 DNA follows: TGTGCCAGCAGCCAATTGGCTAGCGGGCCATTCCAAGAGACCCAGTACTTC.

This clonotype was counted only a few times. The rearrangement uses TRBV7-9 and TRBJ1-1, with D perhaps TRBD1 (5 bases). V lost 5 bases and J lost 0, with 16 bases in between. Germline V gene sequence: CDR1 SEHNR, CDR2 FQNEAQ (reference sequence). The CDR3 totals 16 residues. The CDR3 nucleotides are TGTGCCAGCAGCCCGTACGGGGACGGAGTGAACACTGAAGCTTTCTTT. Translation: CASSPYGDGVNTEAFF.

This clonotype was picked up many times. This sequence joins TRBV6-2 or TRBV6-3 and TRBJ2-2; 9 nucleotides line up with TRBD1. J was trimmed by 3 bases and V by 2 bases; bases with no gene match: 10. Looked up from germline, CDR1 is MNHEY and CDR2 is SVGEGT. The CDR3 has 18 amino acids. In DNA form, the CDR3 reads TGTGCCAGCAGTTACGGGCGGTCGGGACAGGGATACACCGGGGAGCTGTTTTTT. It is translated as CASSYGRSGQGYTGELFF.

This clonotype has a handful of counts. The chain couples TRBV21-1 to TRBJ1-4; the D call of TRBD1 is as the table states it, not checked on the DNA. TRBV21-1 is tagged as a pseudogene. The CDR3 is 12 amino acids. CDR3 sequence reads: CAFSRGNEKLFF. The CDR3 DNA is TGTGCCTTCAGCAGGGGGAACGAAAAACTGTTTTTT.

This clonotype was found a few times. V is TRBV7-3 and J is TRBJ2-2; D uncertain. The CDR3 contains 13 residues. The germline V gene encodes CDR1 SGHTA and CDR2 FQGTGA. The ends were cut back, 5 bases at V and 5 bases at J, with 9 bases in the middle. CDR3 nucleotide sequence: TGTGCCAGCAGCCCCCAGACGACCGGGGAGCTGTTTTTT. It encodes CASSPQTTGELFF.

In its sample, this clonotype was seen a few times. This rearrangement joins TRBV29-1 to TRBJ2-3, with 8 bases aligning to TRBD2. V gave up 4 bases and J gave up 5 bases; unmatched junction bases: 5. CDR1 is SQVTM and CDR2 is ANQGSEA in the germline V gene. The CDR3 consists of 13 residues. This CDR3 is CSVGESGRDTQYF. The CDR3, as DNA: TGCAGCGTTGGAGAGAGCGGGAGAGATACGCAGTATTTT.

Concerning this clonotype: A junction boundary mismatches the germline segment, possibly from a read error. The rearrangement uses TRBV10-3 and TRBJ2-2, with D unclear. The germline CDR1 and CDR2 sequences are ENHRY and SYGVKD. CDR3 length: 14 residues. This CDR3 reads CAISPTPGAGELFF. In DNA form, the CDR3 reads TGCGCCATCAGCCCGACCCCCGGAGCCGGGGAGCTGTTTTTT.

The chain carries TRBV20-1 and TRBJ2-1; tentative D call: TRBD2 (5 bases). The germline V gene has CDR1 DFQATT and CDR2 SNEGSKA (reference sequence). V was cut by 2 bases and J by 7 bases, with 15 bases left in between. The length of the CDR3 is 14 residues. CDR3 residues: CSARSGGAGNEQFF. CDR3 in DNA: TGCAGTGCTAGAAGCGGAGGAGCTGGGAATGAGCAGTTCTTC.

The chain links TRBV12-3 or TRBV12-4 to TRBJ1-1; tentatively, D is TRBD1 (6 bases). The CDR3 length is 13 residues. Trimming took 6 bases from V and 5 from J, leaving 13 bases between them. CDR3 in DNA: TGTGCCAGCAGAGGGACACTATTAACTGAAGCTTTCTTT. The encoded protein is CASRGTLLTEAFF.

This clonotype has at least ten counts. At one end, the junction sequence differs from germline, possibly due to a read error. CDR3 coding DNA: TGTGCCAGCAGCTCGCCCGACTTGTACGTGCAGTACTTC. The encoded protein is CASSSPDLYVQYF. V gene TRBV7-2 combines with J gene TRBJ2-7, with D unresolved. Germline loops: CDR1 SGHTA, CDR2 FQGNSA. This CDR3 spans 13 amino acids.

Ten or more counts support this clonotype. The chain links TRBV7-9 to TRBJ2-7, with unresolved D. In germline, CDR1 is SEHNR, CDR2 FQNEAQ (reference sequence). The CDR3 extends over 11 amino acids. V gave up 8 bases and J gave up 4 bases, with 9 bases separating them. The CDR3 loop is CASSPQYEQYF. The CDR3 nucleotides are TGTGCCAGCTCACCCCAATACGAGCAGTACTTC. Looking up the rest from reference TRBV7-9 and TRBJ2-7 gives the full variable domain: DTGVSQNPRHKITKRGQNVTFRCDPISEHNRLYWYRQTLGQGPEFLTYFQNEAQLEKSRLLSDRFSAERPKGSFSTLEIQRTEQGDSAMYLCASSPQYEQYFGPGTRLTVT.

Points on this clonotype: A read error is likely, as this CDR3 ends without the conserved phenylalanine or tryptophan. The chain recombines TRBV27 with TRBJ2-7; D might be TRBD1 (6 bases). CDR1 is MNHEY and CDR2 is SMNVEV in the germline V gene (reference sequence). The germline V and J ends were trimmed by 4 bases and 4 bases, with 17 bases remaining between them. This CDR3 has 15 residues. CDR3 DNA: TGTGCCAGCAGTTCCAAAGTGGGGGCCCCTTACGAGCAGTACCTC. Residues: CASSSKVGAPYEQYL.

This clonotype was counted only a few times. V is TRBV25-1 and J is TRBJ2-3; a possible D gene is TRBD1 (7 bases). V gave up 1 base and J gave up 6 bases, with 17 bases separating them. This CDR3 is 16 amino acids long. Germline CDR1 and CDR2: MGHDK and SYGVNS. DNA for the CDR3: TGTGCCAGCAGTGAATGGGCAGGGGGGCTCAGGGATACGCAGTATTTT. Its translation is CASSEWAGGLRDTQYF. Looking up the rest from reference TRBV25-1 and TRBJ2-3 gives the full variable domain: EADIYQTPRYLVIGTGKKITLECSQTMGHDKMYWYQQDPGMELHLIHYSYGVNSTEKGDLSSESTVSRIRTEHFPLTLESARPSHTSQYLCASSEWAGGLRDTQYFGPGTRLTVL.

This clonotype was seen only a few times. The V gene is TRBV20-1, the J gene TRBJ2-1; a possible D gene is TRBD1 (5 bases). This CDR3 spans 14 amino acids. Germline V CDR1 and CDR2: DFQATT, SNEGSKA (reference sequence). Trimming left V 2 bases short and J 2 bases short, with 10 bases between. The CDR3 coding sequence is TGCAGTGCTAGACAGGGTTCGACCTACAATGAGCAGTTCTTC. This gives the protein CSARQGSTYNEQFF.

This chain's CDR3 is CASRQKTSGTNQYF. In DNA, the CDR3 is TGTGCCAGCAGGCAAAAGACTAGCGGGACAAATCAGTACTTC. The chain is built from TRBV6-1 and TRBJ2-4, with 11 bases lining up with TRBD2. The junction had 10 bases not matched to a gene; V was cut back by 6 bases and J by 12 bases. The length of the CDR3 is 14 residues. Germline loops: CDR1 MNHNS, CDR2 SASEGT.

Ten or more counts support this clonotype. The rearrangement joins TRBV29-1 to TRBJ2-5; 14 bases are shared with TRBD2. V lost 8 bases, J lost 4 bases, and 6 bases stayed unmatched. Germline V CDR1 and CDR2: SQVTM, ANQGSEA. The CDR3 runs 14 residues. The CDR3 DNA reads TGCAGCACAGGGACTAGCGGGAGTCTAGAGACCCAGTACTTC. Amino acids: CSTGTSGSLETQYF.